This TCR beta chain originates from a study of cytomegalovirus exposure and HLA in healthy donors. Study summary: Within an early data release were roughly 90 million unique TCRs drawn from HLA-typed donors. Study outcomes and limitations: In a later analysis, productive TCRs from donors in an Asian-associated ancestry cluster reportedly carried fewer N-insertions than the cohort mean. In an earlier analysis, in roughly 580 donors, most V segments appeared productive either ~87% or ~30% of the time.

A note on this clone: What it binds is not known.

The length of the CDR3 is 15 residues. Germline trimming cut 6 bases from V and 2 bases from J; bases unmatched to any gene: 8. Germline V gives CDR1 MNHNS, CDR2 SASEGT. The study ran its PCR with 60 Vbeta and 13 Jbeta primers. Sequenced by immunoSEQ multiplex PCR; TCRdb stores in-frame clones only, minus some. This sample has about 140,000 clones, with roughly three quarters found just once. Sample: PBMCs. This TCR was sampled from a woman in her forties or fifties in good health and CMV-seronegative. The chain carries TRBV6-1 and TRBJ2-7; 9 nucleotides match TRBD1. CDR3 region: CASRVPGTGTYEQYF. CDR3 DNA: TGTGCCAGCAGGGTCCCCGGGACAGGGACCTACGAGCAGTACTTC.